The entry below gives a single T cell receptor beta chain sequence along with its context. This record belongs to a study of blood T cell repertoires in COVID-19. Two negative PCRs, clearance, or symptom resolution characterized the recovered Cohort 3 donors. Method: immunoSEQ multiplex PCR; TCRdb's copy keeps in-frame clones and lacks some. The sample shows around 470,000 clones, roughly 91% of them seen only once. Germline CDR1 reads MGHDK; CDR2 reads SYGVNS. This CDR3 contains 15 residues. The J segment lost 0 bases and the V segment lost 6 bases, leaving 7 bases of the junction unmatched. The chain joins TRBV25-1 to TRBJ1-1, with 7 bases matching TRBD1. Sequenced: PBMCs or T cells enriched from blood (not recorded which). This receptor was taken from a man aged 18-30 years who had recovered from COVID-19. The CDR3: CASRETGTVNTEAFF. CDR3 nucleotides: TGTGCCAGCAGGGAAACCGGGACAGTGAACACTGAAGCTTTCTTT.